These T cell receptor beta chains were read from a single sample in a study of blood T cell repertoires in COVID-19. Clones were sequenced by immunoSEQ multiplex PCR, and TCRdb holds only the in-frame ones, with some missing. The sample contains approximately 100,000 clones, about 82% of which appear only once. The sample was peripheral blood. These receptor sequences come from a human donor in a cohort sampled during active COVID-19. Both conserved end residues are part of each CDR3. D genes are given only for firm matches. Clone size appears in some rows only: once, few, many, or a class for an expanded clone.

D	V	size	J	length	CDR3	DNA
.	TRBV9	once	TRBJ2-7	11	CASGGSYEQYF	TGTGCCAGCGGGGGGTCCTACGAGCAGTACTTC
.	TRBV27	.	TRBJ2-1	12	CASSFGGNEQFF	TGTGCCAGCAGTTTCGGAGGGAATGAGCAGTTCTTC
TRBD2	TRBV28	.	TRBJ2-3	17	CASSLPGLAGGGDTQYF	TGTGCCAGCAGTTTACCGGGACTAGCGGGGGGTGGTGATACGCAGTATTTT
.	TRBV5-6	.	TRBJ2-1	11	CASSSSREQFF	TGTGCCAGCAGCTCTTCCCGTGAGCAGTTCTTC
TRBD2	TRBV4-2	.	TRBJ2-5	16	CASSLSASGEEETQYF	TGTGCCAGCAGCCTCTCGGCTAGCGGGGAGGAAGAGACCCAGTACTTC
TRBD2	TRBV9	once	TRBJ2-1	17	CASSVDYRGGTYNEQFF	TGTGCCAGCAGCGTAGACTATCGCGGGGGGACATACAATGAGCAGTTCTTC
TRBD2	TRBV24-1	once	TRBJ2-2	16	CATSDTSGRKTGELFF	TGTGCCACCAGTGACACTAGCGGGAGGAAAACCGGGGAGCTGTTTTTT
.	TRBV7-2	.	TRBJ1-3	15	CASSFRPGAGNTIYF	TGTGCCAGCAGCTTTCGGCCAGGGGCTGGAAACACCATATATTTT
.	TRBV2	.	TRBJ1-1	12	CASTDLSTEAFF	TGTGCCAGCACTGACCTGAGCACTGAAGCTTTCTTT
TRBD1	TRBV29-1	few	TRBJ2-7	12	CSAGRTGEGQYF	TGCAGCGCCGGCCGGACAGGGGAAGGGCAGTACTTC
.	TRBV6-4	.	TRBJ2-6	14	CASGQNSGANVLTF	TGTGCCAGCGGGCAGAACTCTGGGGCCAACGTCCTGACTTTC
.	TRBV3-1/TRBV3-2	.	TRBJ2-7	17	CASSRDIRDTPPYEQYF	TGTGCCAGCAGCCGGGACATCCGGGACACCCCCCCCTACGAGCAGTACTTC
TRBD2	TRBV7-9	.	TRBJ2-3	16	CASSLILAGEGDTQYF	TGTGCCAGCAGCTTAATTCTAGCGGGAGAAGGAGATACGCAGTATTTT
.	TRBV27	.	TRBJ2-1	15	CASSFLPSSYNEQFF	TGTGCCAGCAGTTTTCTACCAAGCTCCTACAATGAGCAGTTCTTC
TRBD1	TRBV9	.	TRBJ2-7	14	CASSVGDRGHEQYF	TGTGCCAGCAGCGTTGGGGACAGGGGCCACGAGCAGTACTTC
.	TRBV12-5	.	TRBJ1-3	15	CASGWDLNSGNTIYF	TGTGCTAGTGGCTGGGACTTAAACTCTGGAAACACCATATATTTT
TRBD1	TRBV18	.	TRBJ2-1	16	CASSPRPGTGVGEQFF	TGTGCCAGCTCACCGCGTCCCGGGACAGGGGTGGGTGAGCAGTTCTTC
TRBD1	TRBV23-1	.	TRBJ2-1	15	CASQPGQGHNNEQFF	TGCGCCAGCCAGCCGGGACAGGGACATAACAATGAGCAGTTCTTC
TRBD1	TRBV7-2	.	TRBJ2-7	14	CASSLDGQGREQYF	TGTGCCAGCAGCTTAGATGGACAGGGTCGCGAGCAGTACTTC
TRBD1	TRBV5-5	.	TRBJ1-4	14	CASSLQGLNEKLFF	TGTGCCAGCAGCTTACAGGGGCTTAATGAAAAACTGTTTTTT
.	TRBV6-5	.	TRBJ1-5	15	CASRQGRYGNQPQHF	TGTGCCAGCAGACAGGGACGTTACGGCAATCAGCCCCAGCATTTT
TRBD2	TRBV4-1	once	TRBJ2-7	15	CASSQAWTSGYEQYF	TGCGCCAGCAGCCAAGCCTGGACTAGCGGATACGAGCAGTACTTC
TRBD1	TRBV7-9	.	TRBJ2-1	14	CASSPDRGGNEQFF	TGTGCCAGCAGCCCCGACAGGGGTGGCAATGAGCAGTTCTTC
.	TRBV7-8	.	TRBJ2-5	15	CASSFVAGARETQYF	TGTGCCAGCAGCTTTGTCGCGGGGGCTCGAGAGACCCAGTACTTC
TRBD1	TRBV27	.	TRBJ2-5	13	CASTSGGFETQYF	TGTGCCAGCACCTCAGGGGGCTTCGAGACCCAGTACTTC
TRBD1	TRBV9	few	TRBJ1-4	15	CASSLTGAVKEQLFF	TGTGCCAGCAGCTTAACAGGGGCCGTGAAGGAGCAGCTGTTTTTT
.	TRBV4-1	few	TRBJ2-6	16	CASSRSTGSGANVLTF	TGCGCCAGCAGCCGGAGTACAGGGAGCGGGGCCAACGTCCTGACTTTC
TRBD2	TRBV15	.	TRBJ2-1	15	CATSRDLAGLHEQFF	TGTGCCACCAGCAGAGATCTAGCGGGATTGCATGAGCAGTTCTTC
TRBD1	TRBV13	.	TRBJ2-7	15	CASSLTGQSSYEQYF	TGTGCCAGCAGCTTAACGGGACAGTCCTCCTACGAGCAGTACTTC
.	TRBV30	few	TRBJ2-4	12	CAWSPAGNIQYF	TGTGCCTGGAGTCCCGCAGGGAACATTCAGTACTTC
TRBD1	TRBV28	.	TRBJ2-1	13	CASSQGQGIEQFF	TGTGCCAGCAGCCAAGGACAGGGTATAGAGCAGTTCTTC
TRBD2	TRBV7-2	.	TRBJ2-2	15	CASSLGTSTTGELFF	TGTGCCAGCAGCCTTGGGACTAGTACCACCGGGGAGCTGTTTTTT
.	TRBV18	.	TRBJ1-1	14	CASSPVGAGTEAFF	TGTGCCAGCTCACCAGTGGGGGCGGGCACTGAAGCTTTCTTT
.	TRBV5-6	.	TRBJ1-6	16	CASSLVRGSYNSPLHF	TGTGCCAGCAGCTTGGTGCGGGGATCCTATAATTCACCCCTCCACTTT
TRBD2	TRBV27	.	TRBJ2-4	14	CASSRTSGSDIQYF	TGTGCCAGCAGCCGGACTAGCGGGAGTGATATTCAGTACTTC
.	TRBV7-3	.	TRBJ2-5	13	CASSAQGRETQYF	TGTGCCAGCAGCGCACAGGGAAGGGAGACCCAGTACTTC
.	TRBV6-5	.	TRBJ2-2	14	CASSQGLVAGELFF	TGTGCCAGCAGTCAGGGGTTAGTCGCCGGGGAGCTGTTTTTT
.	TRBV9	.	TRBJ2-2	13	CASTFSDAGELFF	TGTGCCAGCACCTTTAGCGACGCCGGGGAGCTGTTTTTT
.	TRBV7-9	once	TRBJ1-4	14	CASSPDSGMRKLFF	TGTGCCAGCAGCCCGGACAGCGGAATGAGGAAACTGTTTTTT
TRBD1	TRBV7-2	.	TRBJ2-7	16	CASSWRTGDFYYEQYF	TGTGCCAGCAGCTGGCGCACAGGGGATTTTTACTACGAGCAGTACTTC
TRBD2	TRBV7-2	.	TRBJ2-2	16	CASSSLAGGLAGELFF	TGTGCCAGCAGCTCACTAGCGGGGGGTTTAGCCGGGGAGCTGTTTTTT
.	TRBV5-1	many	TRBJ1-4	16	CASSLRGGRTNEKLFF	TGCGCCAGCAGCTTGAGAGGGGGACGAACTAATGAAAAACTGTTTTTT
TRBD2	TRBV9	.	TRBJ2-7	16	CASSPTISGSIYEQYF	TGTGCCAGCAGCCCGACAATTAGCGGGAGTATCTACGAGCAGTACTTC
TRBD2	TRBV4-3	.	TRBJ2-5	15	CASSQGLAGGETQYF	TGCGCCAGCAGCCAAGGGCTAGCGGGTGGAGAGACCCAGTACTTC
TRBD1	TRBV2	many	TRBJ2-7	15	CASRSGQDGRYEQYF	TGTGCCAGCAGGTCCGGACAGGACGGACGCTACGAGCAGTACTTC
.	TRBV2	.	TRBJ1-2	12	CASKRTDYGYTF	TGTGCCAGCAAGAGGACAGACTATGGCTACACCTTC
TRBD1	TRBV11-2	.	TRBJ2-5	15	CASSAGDRRQETQYF	TGTGCCAGCAGCGCTGGGGACAGACGACAAGAGACCCAGTACTTC
TRBD1	TRBV6-5	.	TRBJ2-7	15	CASTSWDSNSYEQYF	TGTGCCAGCACCTCCTGGGACAGTAACTCCTACGAGCAGTACTTC
.	TRBV7-3	few	TRBJ2-1	15	CASSLGGRGSDEQFF	TGTGCCAGCAGCTTAGGGGGGAGAGGGTCGGATGAGCAGTTCTTC
.	TRBV5-1	.	TRBJ1-2	15	CASSRRQGPNYGYTF	TGCGCCAGCAGCCGGCGGCAGGGCCCTAACTATGGCTACACCTTC